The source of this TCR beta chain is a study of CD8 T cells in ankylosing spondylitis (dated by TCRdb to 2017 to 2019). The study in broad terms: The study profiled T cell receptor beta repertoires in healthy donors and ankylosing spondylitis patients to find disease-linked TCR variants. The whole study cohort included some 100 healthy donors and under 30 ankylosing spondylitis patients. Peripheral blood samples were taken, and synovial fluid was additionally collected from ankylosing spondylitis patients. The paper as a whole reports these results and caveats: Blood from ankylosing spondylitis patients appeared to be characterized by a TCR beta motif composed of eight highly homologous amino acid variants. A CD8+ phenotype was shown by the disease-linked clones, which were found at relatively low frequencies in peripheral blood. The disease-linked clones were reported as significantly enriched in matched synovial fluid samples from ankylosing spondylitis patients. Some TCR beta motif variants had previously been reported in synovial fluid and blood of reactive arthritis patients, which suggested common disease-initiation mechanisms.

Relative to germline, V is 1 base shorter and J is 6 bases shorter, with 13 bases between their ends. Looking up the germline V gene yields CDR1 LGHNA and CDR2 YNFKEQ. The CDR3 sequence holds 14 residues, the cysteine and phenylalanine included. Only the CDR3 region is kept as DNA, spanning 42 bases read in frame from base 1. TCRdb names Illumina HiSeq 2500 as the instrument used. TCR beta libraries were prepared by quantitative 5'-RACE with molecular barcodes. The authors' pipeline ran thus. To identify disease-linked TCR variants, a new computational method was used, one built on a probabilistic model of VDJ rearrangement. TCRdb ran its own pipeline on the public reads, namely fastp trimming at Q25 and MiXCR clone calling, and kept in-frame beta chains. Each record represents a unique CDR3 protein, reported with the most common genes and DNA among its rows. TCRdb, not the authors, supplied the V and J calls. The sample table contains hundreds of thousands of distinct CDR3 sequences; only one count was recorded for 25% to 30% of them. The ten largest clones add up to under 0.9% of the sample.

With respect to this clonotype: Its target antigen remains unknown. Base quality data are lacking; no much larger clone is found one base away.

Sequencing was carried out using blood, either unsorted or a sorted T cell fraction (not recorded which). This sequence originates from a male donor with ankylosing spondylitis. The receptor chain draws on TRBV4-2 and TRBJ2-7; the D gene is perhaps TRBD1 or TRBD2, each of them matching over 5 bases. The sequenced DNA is TGTGCCAGCAGCCAAGTAGGGGAGCGTGGCGAGCAGTACTTC. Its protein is CASSQVGERGEQYF.